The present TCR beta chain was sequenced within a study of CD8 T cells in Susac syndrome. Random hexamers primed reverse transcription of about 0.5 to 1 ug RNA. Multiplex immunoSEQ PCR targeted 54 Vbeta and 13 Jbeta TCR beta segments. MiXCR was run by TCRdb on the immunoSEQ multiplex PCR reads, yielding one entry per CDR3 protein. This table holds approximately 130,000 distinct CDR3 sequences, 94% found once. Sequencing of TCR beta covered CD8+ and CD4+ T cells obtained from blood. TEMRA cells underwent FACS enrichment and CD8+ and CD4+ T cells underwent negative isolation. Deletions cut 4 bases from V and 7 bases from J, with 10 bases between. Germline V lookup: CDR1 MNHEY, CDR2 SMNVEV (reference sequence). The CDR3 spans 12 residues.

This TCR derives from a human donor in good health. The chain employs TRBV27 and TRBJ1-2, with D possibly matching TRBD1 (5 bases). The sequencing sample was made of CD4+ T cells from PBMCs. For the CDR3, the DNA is TGTGCCAGCAGTTCAGGGTACTCTGGCTACACCTTC. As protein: CASSSGYSGYTF.